One sample yielded the 31 T cell receptor beta chains listed below, sequenced in a study of T cell responses to AZD1222 COVID-19 vaccine. Data came from immunoSEQ multiplex PCR; TCRdb stores just in-frame clones and leaves some out. This sample carries 140,000 to 150,000 clones, 92% of them seen once, and the ten largest clones take 3% to 4%. Sample: peripheral blood, taken 28 days after the second AZD1222 dose. The receptors were sampled from an adult who received the AZD1222 COVID-19 vaccine.

Only one count was recorded for this clone. This rearrangement joins TRBV11-3 to TRBJ2-7, with 8 positions matching TRBD1. From germline, CDR1 is SGHNT and CDR2 YENEEA. V lost 8 bases to trimming and J lost 7 bases; unmatched junction nucleotides: 10. The CDR3 extends over 13 amino acids. CDR3 nucleotides: TGTGCCAGCCACACCCAGGGGGCTGGTGAGCAGTACTTC. Translation: CASHTQGAGEQYF.

This clone has a single count. The rearrangement uses TRBV24-1 and TRBJ1-5; D gene uncertain. CDR1 and CDR2 (germline): KGHDR, SFDVKD. Trimming shortened V by 4 bases and J by 8 bases, and 14 bases separated the two germline ends. This CDR3 region has 14 residues. This CDR3 is CATSDPFTAKPQHF. In DNA, the CDR3 is TGTGCCACCAGTGACCCCTTTACCGCGAAGCCCCAGCATTTT.

The table lists this clone with a count of one. The genes are TRBV10-1 and TRBJ2-1; D is perhaps TRBD1 or TRBD2 (5 bases each). Trimming shortened V by 4 bases and J by 8 bases, and 18 bases separated the two germline ends. The CDR3 runs to 15 residues. Germline CDR1 is WNHNN and CDR2 is SYGVQD (reference sequence). The CDR3 nucleotides are TGCGCCAGCAGTGCAGGGAGATCGGTCTCCGATGAGCAGTTCTTC. As protein: CASSAGRSVSDEQFF.

The chain carries TRBV30 and TRBJ2-7; D is perhaps TRBD2 (6 bases). Germline V gene sequence: CDR1 GTSNPN, CDR2 SVGIG (reference sequence). This CDR3 has 14 amino acids. Trimming took off 5 bases at V and 3 bases at J, with 17 bases between the two ends. CDR3 residues: CAWSGGDAYYEQYF. For the CDR3, the DNA is TGTGCCTGGTCTGGAGGGGACGCCTACTACGAGCAGTACTTC.

The rearrangement joins TRBV6-2 or TRBV6-3 to TRBJ2-2; 12 bases match TRBD2. CDR3 length equals 16 residues. Trimming at V came to 6 bases and at J to 8 bases, leaving 10 bases not matched to a gene. The germline CDR1 and CDR2 sequences are MNHEY and SVGEGT. The DNA for the CDR3 is TGTGCCAGCAGCCCGCTAGCGGGAGGGAGTGTGGGGGAGCTGTTTTTT. This codes for CASSPLAGGSVGELFF.

The chain uses TRBV6-5 and TRBJ2-7; 9 bases agree with TRBD1. CDR3 length: 14 residues. The J segment lost 4 bases and the V segment lost 5 bases, leaving 6 bases of the junction unmatched. Germline loops: CDR1 MNHEY, CDR2 SVGAGI. The CDR3 DNA follows: TGTGCCAGCAGTCTCGGGACAGGGCTGTACGAGCAGTACTTC. Translation gives CASSLGTGLYEQYF.

The chain links TRBV27 to TRBJ1-2; the D is unclear. This CDR3 has 15 amino acids. V shed 1 base and J shed 0 bases, with 9 bases lying between them. CDR1 and CDR2 from the germline V gene are MNHEY and SMNVEV (reference sequence). The CDR3 region has the DNA TGTGCCAGCAGTTTATTCGCGGAGACTAACTATGGCTACACCTTC. Its translation is CASSLFAETNYGYTF.

This clone was seen more than once but under ten times. The chain employs TRBV15 and TRBJ2-7; 7 nucleotides align to TRBD2. This CDR3 contains 15 residues. Looked up from germline, CDR1 is LNHNV and CDR2 is YYDKDF (reference sequence). V dropped 5 bases and J dropped 3; count of bases not matched to a gene: 10. The CDR3 sequence: CATSSGREGFYEQYF. CDR3 DNA: TGTGCCACCAGCTCTGGGAGGGAGGGGTTCTACGAGCAGTACTTC.

V is TRBV19 and J is TRBJ1-4; the match to TRBD1 covers 7 bases. The CDR3 sequence is 14 residues long. V was pared by 7 bases and J by 8 bases, with 10 bases of the junction left unmatched. Germline V gene data show CDR1 as LNHDA and CDR2 as SQIVND (reference sequence). The CDR3 nucleotides read TGTGCCAGTACAAGGGGACAGTTAAGGGAAAAACTGTTTTTT. Translation: CASTRGQLREKLFF.

This chain links TRBV2 with TRBJ2-1; TRBD2 is a possible D gene (6 bases). Trimming pared 4 bases from V and 6 bases from J, leaving 13 bases between. CDR1 SNHLY and CDR2 FYNNEI come from the germline V gene. The CDR3 totals 14 residues. Here the CDR3 DNA reads TGTGCCAGCAGTGTGGGCCCGGGACTCAATGAGCAGTTCTTC. Its translation is CASSVGPGLNEQFF.

This clone appeared a few times. The genes are TRBV5-4 and TRBJ2-7; D remains unclear. Germline values: CDR1 SGHNT, CDR2 YYREEE (reference sequence). This CDR3 is 12 amino acids long. Trimming removed 3 bases at V and 6 bases at J, with 10 bases between. DNA of the CDR3: TGTGCCAGCAGCTCACCCGGGCGCGAGCAGTACTTC. Protein sequence: CASSSPGREQYF.

The chain is built from TRBV28 and TRBJ1-1; no definite D call. The V end lost 8 bases, the J end lost 9 bases, and 10 bases lay between the germline ends. The length of the CDR3 is 10 residues. Germline-derived CDR1 and CDR2 are MDHEN and SYDVKM. Here the CDR3 reads CASPDTQAFF. As DNA, the CDR3 is TGTGCCAGCCCCGACACCCAAGCTTTCTTT. The entire variable domain, with the rest obtained from reference TRBV28 and TRBJ1-1, is as follows: DVKVTQSSRYLVKRTGEKVFLECVQDMDHENMFWYRQDPGLGLRLIYFSYDVKMKEKGDIPEGYSVSREKKERFSLILESASTNQTSMYLCASPDTQAFFGQGTRLTVV.

V and J are TRBV10-2 and TRBJ1-6; no clear D gene. V was clipped by 6 bases and J by 7 bases, with 7 bases between them. The CDR3 is made up of 12 amino acids. Germline V gene data show CDR1 as WSHSY and CDR2 as SAAADI. The CDR3 is CASRAENSPLHF. CDR3 nucleotides: TGCGCCAGCAGGGCGGAAAATTCACCCCTCCACTTT.

This chain links TRBV5-6 with TRBJ1-4; D remains ambiguous. V was cut by 1 base and J by 4 bases, with 8 bases left in between. From germline, CDR1 is SGHDT and CDR2 YYEEEE. There are 14 residues in the CDR3. The CDR3 nucleotides read TGTGCCAGCAGCTTGATAGGGAATAATGAAAAACTGTTTTTT. Amino acid sequence: CASSLIGNNEKLFF.

This clone occurred a few times. The chain recombines TRBV11-2 with TRBJ1-2; D not resolved. Germline CDR1 and CDR2: SGHAT and FQNNGV. V was cut by 5 bases and J by 5 bases, with 9 bases left in between. CDR3 length equals 12 residues. The CDR3 loop reads CASSDPAYGYTF. The CDR3 coding sequence is TGTGCCAGCAGCGACCCAGCATATGGCTACACCTTC.

The CDR3 here is CASSYSLNGIYGYTF. DNA of the CDR3: TGTGCCAGCAGTTACTCGCTGAACGGAATCTATGGCTACACCTTC. The V gene is TRBV6-5, the J gene TRBJ1-2; D remains ambiguous. The CDR3 sequence is 15 residues long. Germline V lookup: CDR1 MNHEY, CDR2 SVGAGI. Trimming left V 0 bases short and J 4 bases short, with 12 bases between.

The CDR3 DNA reads TGTGCCAGCTCACCACCGCAGCAGAGTGAAGCTTTCTTT. Translation: CASSPPQQSEAFF. The chain couples TRBV18 to TRBJ1-1; D ambiguous. V shed 0 bases and J shed 7 bases, with 9 bases lying between them. CDR3 length equals 13 residues. Germline CDR1 KGHSH, CDR2 LQKENI.

This chain uses TRBV28 with TRBJ2-7, with 9 bases matching TRBD1. Per the germline V gene, CDR1 is MDHEN and CDR2 is SYDVKM. CDR3 size: 15 residues. V dropped 4 bases and J dropped 3; count of bases not matched to a gene: 7. The CDR3 reads CASSSRGTGYYEQYF. In nucleotides, the CDR3 is TGTGCCAGCAGTTCAAGAGGGACAGGGTACTACGAGCAGTACTTC.

The chain couples TRBV6-6 to TRBJ2-5; weak D call: TRBD2 (6 bases). Trimming stripped 6 bases from V and 1 base from J, with 12 bases between. Germline assignment: CDR1 MNHNY and CDR2 SVGAGI (reference sequence). The CDR3 contains 14 residues. CDR3 coding DNA: TGTGCCAGCAGCCCCCACGGGAGCCAAGAGACCCAGTACTTC. Protein product: CASSPHGSQETQYF.

The chain has TRBV27 and TRBJ1-1, with 7 bases fitting TRBD1. Germline trimming cut 5 bases from V and 3 bases from J; bases unmatched to any gene: 0. CDR1 and CDR2 from the germline V gene are MNHEY and SMNVEV (reference sequence). CDR3 length: 12 amino acids. CDR3 amino acids: CASSTGDTEAFF. CDR3 bases: TGTGCCAGCAGTACAGGGGACACTGAAGCTTTCTTT.

The CDR3 coding sequence is TGTGCCAGCTCACCCAAATCAGGGGGCGAGACCGGGGAGCTGTTTTTT. The encoded protein is CASSPKSGGETGELFF. V is TRBV18 and J is TRBJ2-2, with 8 nucleotides matching TRBD1. Per germline, CDR1 KGHSH and CDR2 LQKENI. V was pared by 3 bases and J by 5 bases, with 8 bases of the junction left unmatched. This CDR3 comprises 16 residues.

The chain's CDR3 is CASSRRQSDTEAFF. CDR3 coding DNA: TGTGCCAGTAGTCGGCGACAGTCGGACACTGAAGCTTTCTTT. The rearrangement links TRBV19 to TRBJ1-1, with D perhaps TRBD1 (5 bases). Trimming stripped 5 bases from V and 3 bases from J, with 13 bases between. The V gene's germline CDR1 is LNHDA and CDR2 SQIVND (reference sequence). The CDR3 extends over 14 amino acids.

CDR3 amino acids: CASSPTNFGETQYF. CDR3 bases: TGTGCCAGCAGCCCAACGAACTTTGGAGAGACCCAGTACTTC. J is TRBJ2-5 and V is TRBV28, with no clear D. CDR3 length equals 14 residues. Trimming left V 6 bases short and J 4 bases short, with 15 bases between. The V gene's germline CDR1 is MDHEN and CDR2 SYDVKM.

Only a few counts were recorded for this clone. The chain has TRBV19 and TRBJ2-7, with 10 bases fitting TRBD2. The junction had 9 bases not matched to a gene; V was cut back by 7 bases and J by 3 bases. The length of the CDR3 is 15 residues. Per germline, CDR1 LNHDA and CDR2 SQIVND (reference sequence). The chain's CDR3 is CASTSGSGIGYEQYF. Here the CDR3 DNA reads TGTGCCAGTACTAGCGGGAGCGGTATAGGCTACGAGCAGTACTTC.

Only one count was recorded for this clone. This chain connects TRBV7-9 to TRBJ2-7; D might be TRBD1 or TRBD2, each matching 7 bases. The V gene's germline CDR1 is SEHNR and CDR2 FQNEAQ (reference sequence). V shed 5 bases and J shed 2 bases, with 16 bases lying between them. The CDR3 spans 15 residues. The DNA for the CDR3 is TGTGCCAGCAGCCCGGGGAGGGGGCCTCCCTACGAGCAGTACTTC. This sequence encodes CASSPGRGPPYEQYF.

The chain combines TRBV29-1 with TRBJ1-1, with D unclear. V was pared by 7 bases and J by 0 bases, with 6 bases between. CDR1 and CDR2 from the germline V gene are SQVTM and ANQGSEA. CDR3 length: 11 amino acids. The CDR3 bases are TGCAGCGGGATGGTGAACACTGAAGCTTTCTTT. It yields the protein CSGMVNTEAFF.

V usage is TRBV15 and J usage is TRBJ2-1, with D possibly matching TRBD2 (6 bases). Germline V gene data show CDR1 as LNHNV and CDR2 as YYDKDF (reference sequence). This CDR3 contains 13 residues. Deletions cut 0 bases from V and 10 bases from J, with 10 bases between. CDR3 region: CATSRDQRVEQFF. CDR3 coding DNA: TGTGCCACCAGCAGAGATCAGCGGGTAGAGCAGTTCTTC.

The CDR3 loop reads CASSPPNGGENTGELFF. The CDR3, as DNA: TGTGCCAGCTCACCACCGAATGGGGGTGAGAACACCGGGGAGCTGTTTTTT. The chain links TRBV18 to TRBJ2-2; D is perhaps TRBD1 or TRBD2 (5 bases each). The CDR3 length is 17 residues. The V end lost 0 bases, the J end lost 1 base, and 12 bases lay between the germline ends. Germline-derived CDR1 and CDR2 are KGHSH and LQKENI.

The DNA of the CDR3 is TGTGCCAGTAGTTGGGGGGCGAACACCGGGGAGCTGTTTTTT. Amino acid sequence: CASSWGANTGELFF. J is TRBJ2-2 and V is TRBV19; possibly TRBD2 for D (6 bases). From germline, CDR1 is LNHDA and CDR2 SQIVND (reference sequence). CDR3 length: 14 amino acids. V gave up 5 bases and J gave up 0 bases, with 7 bases separating them. The complete variable domain, with remaining parts taken from reference TRBV19 and TRBJ2-2, reads DGGITQSPKYLFRKEGQNVTLSCEQNLNHDAMYWYRQDPGQGLRLIYYSQIVNDFQKGDIAEGYSVSREKKESFPLTVTSAQKNPTAFYLCASSWGANTGELFFGEGSRLTVL.

This sequence joins TRBV11-2 and TRBJ2-7; D is perhaps TRBD2 (6 bases). This CDR3 region has 15 residues. Between the trimmed V and J ends, which lost 5 bases and 3 bases, there was a span of 17 bases. The V gene's germline CDR1 is SGHAT and CDR2 FQNNGV. The CDR3, as DNA: TGTGCCAGCAGCCTGGGTGGGGGGATGTTCTACGAGCAGTACTTC. It encodes CASSLGGGMFYEQYF. The whole variable domain, remainder taken from reference TRBV11-2 and TRBJ2-7, is EAGVAQSPRYKIIEKRQSVAFWCNPISGHATLYWYQQILGQGPKLLIQFQNNGVVDDSQLPKDRFSAERLKGVDSTLKIQPAKLEDSAVYLCASSLGGGMFYEQYFGPGTRLTVT.

The gene calls are TRBV12-3 or TRBV12-4 and TRBJ2-1; D is unresolved. The CDR3 is 12 residues long. The V end was cut by 3 bases, the J end by 8 bases, with 8 bases between. The CDR3 nucleotides read TGTGCCAGCAGTTTGGGTGGGTATGAGCAGTTCTTC. It is translated as CASSLGGYEQFF.